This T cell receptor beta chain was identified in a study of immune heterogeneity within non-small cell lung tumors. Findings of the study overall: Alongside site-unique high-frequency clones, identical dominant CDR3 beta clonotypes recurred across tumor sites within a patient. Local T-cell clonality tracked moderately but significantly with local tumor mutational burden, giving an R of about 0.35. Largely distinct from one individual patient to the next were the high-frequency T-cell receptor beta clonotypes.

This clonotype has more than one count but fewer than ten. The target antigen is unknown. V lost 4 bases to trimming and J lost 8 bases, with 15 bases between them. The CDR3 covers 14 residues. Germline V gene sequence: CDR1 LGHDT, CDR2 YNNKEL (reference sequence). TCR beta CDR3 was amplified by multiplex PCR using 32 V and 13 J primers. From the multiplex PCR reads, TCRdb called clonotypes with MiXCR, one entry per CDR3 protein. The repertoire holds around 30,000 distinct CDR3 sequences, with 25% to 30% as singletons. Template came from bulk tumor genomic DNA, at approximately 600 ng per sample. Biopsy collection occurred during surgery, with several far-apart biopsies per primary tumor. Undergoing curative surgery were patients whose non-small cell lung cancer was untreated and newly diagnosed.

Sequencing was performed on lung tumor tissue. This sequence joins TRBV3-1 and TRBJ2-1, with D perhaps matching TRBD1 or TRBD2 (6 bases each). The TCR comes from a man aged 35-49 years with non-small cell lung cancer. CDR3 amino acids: CASSLSLRGDEQFF. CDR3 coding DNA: TGTGCCAGCAGCCTAAGCCTGAGGGGGGATGAGCAGTTCTTC.